These 20 T cell receptor beta chains came from one sample sequenced in a study of T cells after yellow fever vaccination. Each CDR3 protein gets one entry after TCRdb re-called the 5' RACE reads with MiXCR. The data hold 150,000 to 200,000 distinct CDR3 sequences, with approximately 11% observed a single time. The material was CD8+ T cells sorted from PBMCs, obtained 15 days after the yellow fever booster vaccination. These receptors all come from a man between 18 and 35 years old who received the YFV17D yellow fever vaccine.

The chain has TRBV6-5 and TRBJ2-6; unclear D gene. Germline lookup yields CDR1 MNHEY and CDR2 SVGAGI. CDR3 length: 17 residues. Between the trimmed V and J ends, which lost 7 bases and 4 bases, there was a span of 20 bases. The CDR3 region has the DNA TGTGCCAGCACCCACCGCTCTGGGATCTGGGGGGCCAACGTCCTGACTTTC. Translated: CASTHRSGIWGANVLTF.

This clonotype was recorded many times. The chain uses TRBV4-1 and TRBJ2-5, with D possibly matching TRBD1 (6 bases). The V end lost 1 base, the J end lost 5 bases, and 17 bases lay between the germline ends. The germline CDR1 and CDR2 sequences are MGHRA and YSYEKL. The CDR3 runs 16 residues. The chain's CDR3 is CASSQAPQGPRETQYF. CDR3 sequence (DNA): TGCGCCAGCAGCCAAGCGCCCCAGGGGCCGAGGGAGACCCAGTACTTC.

This clonotype has more than one count but fewer than ten. The chain employs TRBV7-6 and TRBJ2-1; either TRBD1 or TRBD2 may fit D (5 bases each). CDR1 and CDR2 (germline): SGHVS, FNYEAQ. This CDR3 contains 14 residues. The V end was cut by 1 base, the J end by 6 bases, with 10 bases between. The CDR3 here is CASSLGDPGNEQFF. In nucleotides, the CDR3 is TGTGCCAGCAGCTTAGGGGACCCGGGCAATGAGCAGTTCTTC.

This clonotype appeared a few times. The genes are TRBV24-1 and TRBJ2-1; D is unresolved. The CDR3 sequence is 13 residues long. The V and J ends lost 0 bases and 10 bases respectively, with 9 bases between them. Looked up from germline, CDR1 is KGHDR and CDR2 is SFDVKD. CDR3 sequence: CATSDLQSLEQFF. In DNA, the CDR3 is TGTGCCACCAGTGATTTGCAGTCACTGGAGCAGTTCTTC.

The CDR3 DNA sequence: TGTGCCAGCAGTGATAGGAAAAACATTCAGTACTTC. Translated: CASSDRKNIQYF. V and J are TRBV2 and TRBJ2-4; unclear D gene. Between the trimmed V and J ends, which lost 3 bases and 4 bases, there was a span of 4 bases. Germline CDR1 and CDR2: SNHLY and FYNNEI. The CDR3 extends over 12 amino acids.

In its sample, this clonotype was seen a few times. In DNA, the CDR3 is TGTGCCAGCAGTTACGGTCGGGGGGGAGGGGGTAATGAGCAGTTCTTC. Encoded protein: CASSYGRGGGGNEQFF. This chain connects TRBV6-6 to TRBJ2-1, with 8 bases lining up with TRBD2. CDR1 MNHNY and CDR2 SVGAGI come from the germline V gene (reference sequence). Trimming took 2 bases from V and 7 from J; bases not matched to a gene: 10. This CDR3 has 16 amino acids.

This clonotype appeared a few times. V usage is TRBV12-3 or TRBV12-4 and J usage is TRBJ2-5; 12 positions match TRBD2. With 6 bases clipped from V and 2 bases from J, the junction kept 4 bases outside the gene matches. The CDR3 is 15 residues long. CDR3: CASSSTSGGQETQYF. The CDR3 bases are TGTGCCAGCAGCTCGACTAGCGGGGGACAAGAGACCCAGTACTTC.

The chain carries TRBV5-4 and TRBJ1-1; TRBD1 aligns across 9 bases. The V gene's germline CDR1 is SGHNT and CDR2 YYREEE (reference sequence). The junction had 8 bases not matched to a gene; V was cut back by 5 bases and J by 3 bases. The CDR3 length is 15 residues. The CDR3: CASRDSGQGYTEAFF. CDR3 sequence (DNA): TGTGCCAGCAGGGACTCGGGACAGGGTTACACTGAAGCTTTCTTT.

At least ten counts were recorded for this clonotype. The rearrangement links TRBV6-2 or TRBV6-3 to TRBJ2-2; the D is unclear. This CDR3 comprises 13 residues. Per germline, CDR1 MNHEY and CDR2 SVGEGT. With 5 bases removed from V and 10 bases from J, the gap between germline ends came to 14 bases. CDR3 DNA sequence: TGTGCCAGCAGTCCGCGACTGGCGGTGGAGCTGTTTTTT. As protein: CASSPRLAVELFF.

This clonotype was found many times. CDR3 amino acids: CASSSDSLNSPLHF. CDR3 bases: TGTGCCAGCAGCTCGGACAGTCTTAATTCACCCCTCCACTTT. The V gene is TRBV7-2, the J gene TRBJ1-6; perhaps TRBD1 as D (6 bases). From germline, CDR1 is SGHTA and CDR2 FQGNSA. The V end lost 4 bases, the J end lost 6 bases, and 10 bases lay between the germline ends. The CDR3 loop spans 14 amino acids.

This clonotype was counted only a few times. This rearrangement joins TRBV5-8 to TRBJ2-5; TRBD1 agrees at 9 bases. CDR1 is SGHTS, CDR2 YDEGEE, per germline. The CDR3 is 15 residues long. J was trimmed by 5 bases and V by 5 bases; bases with no gene match: 10. The CDR3 sequence is CASRTPGQGVETQYF. CDR3 bases: TGTGCCAGCAGAACACCGGGACAGGGAGTTGAGACCCAGTACTTC.

CDR3 sequence (DNA): TGTGCCAGCAGCGTAGAGGGACTATTCCCCTACGAGCAGTACTTC. Its translation is CASSVEGLFPYEQYF. V and J are TRBV9 and TRBJ2-7; 7 bases agree with TRBD2. Losses at the gene ends were 0 bases for V and 2 bases for J; bases not matched to a gene: 5. Germline lookup yields CDR1 SGDLS and CDR2 YYNGEE. The CDR3 sequence is 15 residues long.

In its sample, this clonotype was seen a few times. The chain uses TRBV7-9 and TRBJ1-2, with 7 bases matching TRBD1. The CDR3 covers 16 residues. Germline CDR1 is SEHNR and CDR2 is FQNEAQ (reference sequence). Losses at the gene ends were 5 bases for V and 6 bases for J; bases not matched to a gene: 15. CDR3 sequence: CASSPRDRTLGDGYTF. As DNA, the CDR3 is TGTGCCAGCAGCCCCCGGGACAGAACCCTCGGAGATGGCTACACCTTC.

The CDR3 sequence is CSVEVGSGTQYF. The DNA for the CDR3 is TGCAGCGTTGAAGTAGGTAGCGGTACGCAGTATTTT. This sequence joins TRBV29-1 and TRBJ2-3; tentative D call: TRBD2 (6 bases). CDR1 and CDR2 (germline): SQVTM, ANQGSEA. This CDR3 spans 12 amino acids. The germline V and J ends were trimmed by 1 base and 8 bases, with 10 bases remaining between them.

The chain has TRBV7-9 and TRBJ2-1; D is unclear. Trimming stripped 2 bases from V and 6 bases from J, with 11 bases between. Per the germline V gene, CDR1 is SEHNR and CDR2 is FQNEAQ (reference sequence). This CDR3 is 14 amino acids long. CDR3 coding DNA: TGTGCCAGCAGCTTAAAAGTCTGGGGCAATGAGCAGTTCTTC. This translates into CASSLKVWGNEQFF. Filled out from reference TRBV7-9 and TRBJ2-1, the complete variable domain reads DTGVSQNPRHKITKRGQNVTFRCDPISEHNRLYWYRQTLGQGPEFLTYFQNEAQLEKSRLLSDRFSAERPKGSFSTLEIQRTEQGDSAMYLCASSLKVWGNEQFFGPGTRLTVL.

The V and J genes are TRBV20-1 and TRBJ1-4; unclear D gene. CDR3 length equals 13 residues. V lost 3 bases and J 7 bases, leaving 12 bases between the germline ends. The germline V gene has CDR1 DFQATT and CDR2 SNEGSKA (reference sequence). The CDR3 bases are TGCAGTGCTAGTGGAACAGTTAGTGAAAAACTGTTTTTT. Its translation: CSASGTVSEKLFF.

The gene calls are TRBV7-9 and TRBJ2-1; weak D call: TRBD2 (5 bases). The V end was cut by 3 bases, the J end by 5 bases, with 14 bases between. CDR3 length: 15 amino acids. The germline gives CDR1 SEHNR, CDR2 FQNEAQ (reference sequence). This CDR3 is CASSFTQAGHNEQFF. The CDR3 DNA reads TGTGCCAGCAGCTTTACCCAGGCGGGCCACAATGAGCAGTTCTTC.

The chain recombines TRBV4-3 with TRBJ2-3; TRBD2 is a possible D gene (5 bases). Germline CDR1 and CDR2: LGHNA and YSLEER. The CDR3 loop spans 16 amino acids. The V and J ends lost 0 bases and 0 bases respectively, with 10 bases between them. Here the CDR3 reads CASSQDKDSSTDTQYF. The CDR3 DNA reads as TGCGCCAGCAGCCAAGACAAGGACTCTAGCACAGATACGCAGTATTTT.

This clonotype came up many times. CDR3 bases: TGTGCCAGCAGAGATGACAATGAGCAGTTCTTC. Translated: CASRDDNEQFF. This rearrangement joins TRBV12-3 or TRBV12-4 to TRBJ2-1, with unresolved D. The CDR3 is 11 amino acids. V was pared by 6 bases and J by 5 bases, with 5 bases between.

This clonotype was counted a few times. V and J are TRBV7-3 and TRBJ2-5; D is tentatively TRBD1 or TRBD2 (5 bases each). Trimming stripped 2 bases from V and 0 bases from J, with 10 bases between. This CDR3 has 15 residues. Germline V gives CDR1 SGHTA, CDR2 FQGTGA. CDR3 DNA: TGTGCCAGCAGCTTAGGGGGAGAGGACCAAGAGACCCAGTACTTC. Amino acid sequence: CASSLGGEDQETQYF.